The 9 T cell receptor beta chains below come from one sample, sequenced in a study of STAT5B mutations in CD4+ large granular lymphocyte leukemia. Assay: immunoSEQ multiplex PCR; the TCRdb copy retains only in-frame clones and omits some. The sample contains about 4,100 clones, 76% of which appear only once. The sequencing input was PBMCs. The receptors originated from a man aged 70-80 years with CD4+ T-cell large granular lymphocyte leukemia.

The chain links TRBV13 to TRBJ2-1; either TRBD1 or TRBD2 may fit D (6 bases each). The V end lost 1 base, the J end lost 7 bases, and 14 bases lay between the germline ends. The length of the CDR3 is 15 residues. Germline V gives CDR1 PRHDT, CDR2 FYEKMQ (reference sequence). CDR3 region: CASSLVGGLRNEQFF. CDR3 nucleotides: TGTGCCAGCAGCTTAGTTGGGGGGCTAAGGAATGAGCAGTTCTTC.

V is TRBV5-1 and J is TRBJ2-3; 12 nucleotides match TRBD2. Germline trimming cut 4 bases from V and 3 bases from J; bases unmatched to any gene: 3. Germline CDR1 and CDR2: SGHRS and YFSETQ. This CDR3 comprises 15 residues. CDR3 sequence reads: CASSPGLAGTDTQYF. DNA of the CDR3: TGCGCCAGCAGCCCGGGACTAGCGGGTACAGATACGCAGTATTTT.

This clone was detected only a few times. This chain uses TRBV7-6 with TRBJ1-5, with 7 bases fitting TRBD1. Germline CDR1 reads SGHVS; CDR2 reads FNYEAQ. V dropped 0 bases and J dropped 2; count of bases not matched to a gene: 4. This CDR3 is 16 amino acids long. This chain's CDR3 is CASSLAQGGRNQPQHF. The CDR3 bases are TGTGCCAGCAGCTTAGCGCAGGGGGGTCGCAATCAGCCCCAGCATTTT. Variable domain in full (rest from reference TRBV7-6 and TRBJ1-5): GAGVSQSPRYKVTKRGQDVALRCDPISGHVSLYWYRQALGQGPEFLTYFNYEAQQDKSGLPNDRFSAERPEGSISTLTIQRTEQRDSAMYRCASSLAQGGRNQPQHFGDGTRLSIL.

The chain combines TRBV5-1 with TRBJ2-1; D not resolved. This CDR3 has 14 residues. Germline V gene lookup returns CDR1 SGHRS and CDR2 YFSETQ. The ends were cut back, 4 bases at V and 0 bases at J, with 8 bases in the middle. CDR3 nucleotides: TGCGCCAGCAGCCCTCAGGTCTCCTACAATGAGCAGTTCTTC. Protein sequence: CASSPQVSYNEQFF.

The rearrangement joins TRBV6-1 to TRBJ1-1; D remains unclear. CDR1 MNHNS and CDR2 SASEGT come from the germline V gene. CDR3 length equals 13 residues. The V gene lost 0 bases and the J gene lost 7 bases, with 9 bases spanning the gap. The CDR3 DNA reads TGTGCCAGCAGTGAAGCGCTTCCAGGTGAAGCTTTCTTT. It encodes CASSEALPGEAFF.

The chain recombines TRBV21-1 with TRBJ2-7. TRBV21-1 is designated a pseudogene. The CDR3 is made up of 13 amino acids. CDR3 sequence: CASSVGARNEQYF. The CDR3 nucleotides are TGTGCCAGCAGCGTAGGAGCCAGGAACGAGCAGTACTTC.

Comments on this clone: Other DNA sequences in this sample translate to the same CDR3. The chain carries TRBV7-9 and TRBJ2-7; D uncertain. The CDR3 extends over 11 amino acids. The V gene lost 3 bases and the J gene lost 6 bases, with 6 bases spanning the gap. Germline-derived CDR1 and CDR2 are SEHNR and FQNEAQ (reference sequence). Here the CDR3 reads CASSFSGEQYF. For the CDR3, the DNA is TGTGCCAGCAGCTTTTCGGGCGAGCAGTACTTC.

The CDR3 protein is CASSHRGSTYEQYF. The CDR3 DNA reads TGTGCCAGCAGCCACAGGGGCTCCACCTACGAGCAGTACTTC. The V call is TRBV11-3, the J call TRBJ2-7, with TRBD1 matching over 7 bases. The trim removed 5 bases at V and 2 bases at J, leaving 6 bases unmatched. Per the germline V gene, CDR1 is SGHNT and CDR2 is YENEEA. The CDR3 spans 14 residues.

The rearrangement joins TRBV7-9 to TRBJ1-1; 8 bases line up with TRBD1. J lost 2 bases, V lost 5 bases, and 7 bases had no gene match. The CDR3 has 15 amino acids. Germline V gives CDR1 SEHNR, CDR2 FQNEAQ (reference sequence). CDR3 DNA sequence: TGTGCCAGCAGCGGTTCCAGGGGGCCTAACACTGAAGCTTTCTTT. Translated: CASSGSRGPNTEAFF. Based on the CDR3 plus reference TRBV7-9 and TRBJ1-1, the full variable domain is DTGVSQNPRHKITKRGQNVTFRCDPISEHNRLYWYRQTLGQGPEFLTYFQNEAQLEKSRLLSDRFSAERPKGSFSTLEIQRTEQGDSAMYLCASSGSRGPNTEAFFGQGTRLTVV.